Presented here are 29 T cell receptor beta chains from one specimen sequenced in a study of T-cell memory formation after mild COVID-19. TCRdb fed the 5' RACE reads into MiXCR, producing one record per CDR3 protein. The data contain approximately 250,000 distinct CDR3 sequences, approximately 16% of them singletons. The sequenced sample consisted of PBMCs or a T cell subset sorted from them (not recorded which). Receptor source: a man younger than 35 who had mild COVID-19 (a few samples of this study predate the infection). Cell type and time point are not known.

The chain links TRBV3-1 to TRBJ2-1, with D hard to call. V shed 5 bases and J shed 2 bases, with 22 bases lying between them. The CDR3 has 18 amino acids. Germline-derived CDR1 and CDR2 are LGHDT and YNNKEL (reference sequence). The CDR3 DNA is TGTGCCAGCAGCATCCCCCCCCGGCAGCCTTGTCCCTACAATGAGCAGTTCTTC. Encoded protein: CASSIPPRQPCPYNEQFF.

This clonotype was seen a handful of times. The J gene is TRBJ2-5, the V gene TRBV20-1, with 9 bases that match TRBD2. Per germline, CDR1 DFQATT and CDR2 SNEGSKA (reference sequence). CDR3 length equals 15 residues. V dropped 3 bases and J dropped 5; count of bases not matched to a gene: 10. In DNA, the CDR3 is TGCAGTGCTAGTGGGGCTAGCGGGGTCATGGAGACCCAGTACTTC. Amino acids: CSASGASGVMETQYF.

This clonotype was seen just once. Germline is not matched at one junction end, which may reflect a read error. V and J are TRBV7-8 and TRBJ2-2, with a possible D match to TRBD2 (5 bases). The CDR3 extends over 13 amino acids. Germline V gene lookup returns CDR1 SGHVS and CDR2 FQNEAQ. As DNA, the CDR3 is TGTGCCAGCAGCGCAGTCGCGAACACCGGGGAGCTGTTT. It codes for CASSAVANTGELF.

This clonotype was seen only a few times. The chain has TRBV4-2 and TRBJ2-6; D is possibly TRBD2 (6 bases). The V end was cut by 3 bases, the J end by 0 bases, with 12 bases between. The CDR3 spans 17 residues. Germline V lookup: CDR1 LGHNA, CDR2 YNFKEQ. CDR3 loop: CASSQAGIPSGANVLTF. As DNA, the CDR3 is TGTGCCAGCAGCCAGGCGGGGATACCCTCTGGGGCCAACGTCCTGACTTTC.

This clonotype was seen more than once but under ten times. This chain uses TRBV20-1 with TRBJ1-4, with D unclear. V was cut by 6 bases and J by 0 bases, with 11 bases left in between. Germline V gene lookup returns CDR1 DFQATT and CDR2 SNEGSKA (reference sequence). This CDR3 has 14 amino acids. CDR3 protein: CSAPRDATNEKLFF. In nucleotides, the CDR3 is TGCAGTGCCCCACGAGATGCAACTAATGAAAAACTGTTTTTT.

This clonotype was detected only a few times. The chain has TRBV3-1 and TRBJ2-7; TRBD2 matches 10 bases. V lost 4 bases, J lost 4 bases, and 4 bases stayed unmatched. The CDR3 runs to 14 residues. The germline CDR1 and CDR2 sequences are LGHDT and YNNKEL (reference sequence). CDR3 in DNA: TGTGCCAGCAGCCTAGCGGGGGGCAGGTACGAGCAGTACTTC. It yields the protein CASSLAGGRYEQYF.

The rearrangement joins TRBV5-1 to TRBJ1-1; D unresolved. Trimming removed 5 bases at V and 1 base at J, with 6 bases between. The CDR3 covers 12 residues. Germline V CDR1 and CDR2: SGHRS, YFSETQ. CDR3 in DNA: TGCGCCAGCAGTATGGAGAACACTGAAGCTTTCTTT. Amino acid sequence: CASSMENTEAFF.

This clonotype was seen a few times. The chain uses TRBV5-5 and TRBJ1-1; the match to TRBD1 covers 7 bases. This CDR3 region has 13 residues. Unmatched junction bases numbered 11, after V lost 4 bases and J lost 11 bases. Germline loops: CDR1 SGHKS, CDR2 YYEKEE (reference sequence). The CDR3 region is CASSTGQSYSAFF. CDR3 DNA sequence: TGTGCCAGCAGCACGGGACAGAGTTATTCTGCTTTCTTT.

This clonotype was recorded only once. Here the CDR3 DNA reads TGTGCCAGCAGTTTACCCCAGGGAATTCCCACCGGGGAGCTGTTTTTT. Translated: CASSLPQGIPTGELFF. The chain uses TRBV12-3 or TRBV12-4 and TRBJ2-2; D perhaps matches TRBD1 (5 bases). The CDR3 length is 16 residues. V was shortened by 2 bases and J by 4 bases, with 14 bases between the two germline ends.

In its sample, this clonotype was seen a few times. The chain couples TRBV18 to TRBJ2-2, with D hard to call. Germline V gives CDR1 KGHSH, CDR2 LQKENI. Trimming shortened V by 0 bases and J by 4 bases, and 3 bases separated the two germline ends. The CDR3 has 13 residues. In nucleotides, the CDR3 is TGTGCCAGCTCACCACCGATCACCGGGGAGCTGTTTTTT. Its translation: CASSPPITGELFF.

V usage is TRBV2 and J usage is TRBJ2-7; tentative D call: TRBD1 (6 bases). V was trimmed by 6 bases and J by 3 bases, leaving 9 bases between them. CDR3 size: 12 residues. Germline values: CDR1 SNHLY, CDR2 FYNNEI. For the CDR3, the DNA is TGTGCCAGCAGAGAGGACAGCTACGAGCAGTACGTC. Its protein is CASREDSYEQYV.

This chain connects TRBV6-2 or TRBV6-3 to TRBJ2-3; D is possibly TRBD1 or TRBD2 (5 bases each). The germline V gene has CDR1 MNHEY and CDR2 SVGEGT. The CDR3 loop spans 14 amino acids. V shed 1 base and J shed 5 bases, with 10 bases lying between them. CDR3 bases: TGTGCCAGCAGTTACTTCGGGGCTAAAGATACGCAGTATTTT. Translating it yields CASSYFGAKDTQYF.

The CDR3, as DNA: TGCAGCGTGTGGGGACAGGGTGGGTCTGAAGCTTTCTTT. Protein sequence: CSVWGQGGSEAFF. This chain joins TRBV29-1 and TRBJ1-1, with 9 bases aligning to TRBD1. V gave up 6 bases and J gave up 6 bases; unmatched junction bases: 8. Germline lookup yields CDR1 SQVTM and CDR2 ANQGSEA. CDR3 length equals 13 residues.

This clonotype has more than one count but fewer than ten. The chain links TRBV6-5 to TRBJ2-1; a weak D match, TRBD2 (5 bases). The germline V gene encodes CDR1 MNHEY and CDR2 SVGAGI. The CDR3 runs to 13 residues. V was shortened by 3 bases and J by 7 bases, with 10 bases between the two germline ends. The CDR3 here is CASSYRSGNEQFF. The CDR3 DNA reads TGTGCCAGCAGTTATCGTTCGGGGAATGAGCAGTTCTTC.

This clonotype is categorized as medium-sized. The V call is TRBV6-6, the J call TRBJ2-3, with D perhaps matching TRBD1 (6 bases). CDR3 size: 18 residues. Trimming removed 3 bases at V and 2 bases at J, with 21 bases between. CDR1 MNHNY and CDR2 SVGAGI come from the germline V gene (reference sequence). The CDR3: CASSYTSGGQRLTDTQYF. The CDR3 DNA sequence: TGTGCCAGCAGTTATACCTCCGGAGGACAGCGTCTCACAGATACGCAGTATTTT.

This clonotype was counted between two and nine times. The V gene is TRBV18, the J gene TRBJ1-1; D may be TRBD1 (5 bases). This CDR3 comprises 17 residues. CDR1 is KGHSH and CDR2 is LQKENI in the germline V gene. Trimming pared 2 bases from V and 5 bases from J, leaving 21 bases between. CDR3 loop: CASSPGLLGEGRTEAFF. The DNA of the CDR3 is TGTGCCAGCTCACCAGGGTTGCTAGGGGAAGGTAGAACTGAAGCTTTCTTT. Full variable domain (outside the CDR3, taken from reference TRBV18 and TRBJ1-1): NAGVMQNPRHLVRRRGQEARLRCSPMKGHSHVYWYRQLPEEGLKFMVYLQKENIIDESGMPKERFSAEFPKEGPSILRIQQVVRGDSAAYFCASSPGLLGEGRTEAFFGQGTRLTVV.

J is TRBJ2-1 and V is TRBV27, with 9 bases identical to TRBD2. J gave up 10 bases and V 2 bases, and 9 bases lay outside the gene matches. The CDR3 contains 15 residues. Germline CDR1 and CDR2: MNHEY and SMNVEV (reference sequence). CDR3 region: CASSLNLAGRLEQFF. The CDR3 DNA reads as TGTGCCAGCAGTTTAAACCTAGCGGGGCGCCTGGAGCAGTTCTTC.

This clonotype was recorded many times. CDR3: CASSSGQGTYGYTF. CDR3 DNA sequence: TGCGCCAGCAGCTCGGGGCAGGGAACCTATGGCTACACCTTC. The chain couples TRBV5-1 to TRBJ1-2; D possibly corresponds to TRBD1 (5 bases). The CDR3 is 14 amino acids. The V end lost 3 bases, the J end lost 4 bases, and 13 bases lay between the germline ends. Germline CDR1 is SGHRS and CDR2 is YFSETQ.

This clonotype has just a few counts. The CDR3 protein is CASSLTPFSIGGDTDTQYF. The DNA of the CDR3 is TGTGCCAGCAGCTTAACCCCGTTTTCGATCGGGGGGGACACAGATACGCAGTATTTT. The chain recombines TRBV7-3 with TRBJ2-3; 8 bases fit TRBD2. With V trimmed by 0 bases and J by 2 bases, 13 bases remained unmatched. Per the germline V gene, CDR1 is SGHTA and CDR2 is FQGTGA. The CDR3 sequence is 19 residues long.

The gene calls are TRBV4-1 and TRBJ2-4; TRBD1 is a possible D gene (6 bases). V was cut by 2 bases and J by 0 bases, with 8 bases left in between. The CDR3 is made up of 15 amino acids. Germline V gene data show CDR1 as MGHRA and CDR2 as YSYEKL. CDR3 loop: CASSQPGAAKNIQYF. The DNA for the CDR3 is TGCGCCAGCAGCCAACCAGGGGCAGCCAAAAACATTCAGTACTTC.

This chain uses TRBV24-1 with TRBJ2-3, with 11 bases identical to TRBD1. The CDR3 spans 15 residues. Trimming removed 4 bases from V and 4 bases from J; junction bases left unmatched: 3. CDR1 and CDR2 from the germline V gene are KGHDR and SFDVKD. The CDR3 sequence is CATSDAGQGADTQYF. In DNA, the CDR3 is TGTGCCACCAGTGACGCGGGACAGGGGGCAGATACGCAGTATTTT.

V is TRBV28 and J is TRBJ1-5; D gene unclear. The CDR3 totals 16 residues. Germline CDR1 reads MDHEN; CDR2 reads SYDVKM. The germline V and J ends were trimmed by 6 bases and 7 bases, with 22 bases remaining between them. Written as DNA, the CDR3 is TGTGCCAGCAGAACTCGGACGAGCGGGGTTGGACAGCCCCAGCATTTT. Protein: CASRTRTSGVGQPQHF.

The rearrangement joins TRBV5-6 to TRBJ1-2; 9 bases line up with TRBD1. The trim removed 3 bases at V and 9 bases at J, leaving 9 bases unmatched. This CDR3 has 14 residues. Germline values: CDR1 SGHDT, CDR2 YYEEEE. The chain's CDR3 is CASSYRGPQGSYTF. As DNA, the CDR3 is TGTGCCAGCAGCTACAGGGGGCCGCAAGGGAGCTACACCTTC.

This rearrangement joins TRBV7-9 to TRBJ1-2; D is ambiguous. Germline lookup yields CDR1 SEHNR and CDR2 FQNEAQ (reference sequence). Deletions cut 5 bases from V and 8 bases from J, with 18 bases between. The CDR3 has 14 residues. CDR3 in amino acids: CASSPTTPDGGYTF. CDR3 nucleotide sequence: TGTGCCAGCAGCCCTACGACTCCGGATGGGGGCTACACCTTC.

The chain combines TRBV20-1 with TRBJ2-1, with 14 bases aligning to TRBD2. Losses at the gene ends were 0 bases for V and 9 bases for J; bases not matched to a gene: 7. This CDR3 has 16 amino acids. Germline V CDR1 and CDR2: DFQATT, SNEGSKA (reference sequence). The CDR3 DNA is TGCAGTGCTAGAGATCGACTAGCGGGGGGGCTCGGTGAGCAGTTCTTC. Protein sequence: CSARDRLAGGLGEQFF.

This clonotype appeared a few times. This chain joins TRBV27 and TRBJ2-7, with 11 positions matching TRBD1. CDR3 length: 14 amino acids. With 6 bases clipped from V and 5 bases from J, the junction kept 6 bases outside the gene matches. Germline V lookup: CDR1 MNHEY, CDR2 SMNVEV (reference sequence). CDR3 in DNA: TGTGCCAGCAGGGGGACAGGGGGAATCAACGAGCAGTACGTC. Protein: CASRGTGGINEQYV.

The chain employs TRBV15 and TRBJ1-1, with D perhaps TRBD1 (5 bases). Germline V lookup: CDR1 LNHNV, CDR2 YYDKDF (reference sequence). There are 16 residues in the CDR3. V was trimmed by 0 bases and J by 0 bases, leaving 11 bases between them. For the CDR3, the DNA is TGTGCCACCAGCAGAGAGGCAGGGAGGATGAACACTGAAGCTTTCTTT. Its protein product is CATSREAGRMNTEAFF.

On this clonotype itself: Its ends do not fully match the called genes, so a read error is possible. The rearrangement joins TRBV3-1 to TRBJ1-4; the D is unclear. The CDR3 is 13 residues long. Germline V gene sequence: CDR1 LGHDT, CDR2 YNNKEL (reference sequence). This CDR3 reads CASSQEVPEKLLF. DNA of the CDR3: TGTGCCAGCAGCCAGGAGGTCCCCGAAAAACTGCTGTTT.

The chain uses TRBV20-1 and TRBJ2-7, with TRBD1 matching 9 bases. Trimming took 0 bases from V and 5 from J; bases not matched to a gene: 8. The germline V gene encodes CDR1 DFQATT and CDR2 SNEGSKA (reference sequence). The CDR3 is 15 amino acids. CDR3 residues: CSARDLGTGLHEQYF. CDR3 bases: TGCAGTGCTAGAGATCTGGGGACAGGGTTACACGAGCAGTACTTC.